This passage covers 23 T cell receptor beta chains from one sample sequenced in a study of cytomegalovirus exposure and HLA in healthy donors. The PCR had 60 Vbeta and 13 Jbeta primers. Repertoires were generated with immunoSEQ multiplex PCR, while TCRdb's copy carries only in-frame clones and drops some. The repertoire has about 130,000 clones, around 77% of them found once; the top ten carry under 1.5%. Sequenced material: PBMCs. The receptors originated from a man aged 50 or older in good health and CMV-seronegative.

This clone was observed a few times. The rearrangement links TRBV6-5 to TRBJ2-6, with a possible D match to TRBD1 (5 bases). This CDR3 has 15 residues. The germline CDR1 and CDR2 sequences are MNHEY and SVGAGI. Deletions cut 4 bases from V and 2 bases from J, with 9 bases between. CDR3 residues: CASSSTVPGANVLTF. The CDR3 DNA follows: TGTGCCAGCAGTTCGACAGTCCCTGGGGCCAACGTCCTGACTTTC.

The chain is built from TRBV6-5 and TRBJ1-1; D may be TRBD1 (5 bases). Germline CDR1 and CDR2: MNHEY and SVGAGI. This CDR3 has 13 amino acids. The V gene lost 8 bases and the J gene lost 4 bases, with 14 bases spanning the gap. The CDR3 here is CASHRGGSTEAFF. DNA for the CDR3: TGTGCCAGCCATCGGGGGGGGAGCACTGAAGCTTTCTTT.

The genes are TRBV28 and TRBJ1-1; TRBD1 matches at 9 bases. Germline assignment: CDR1 MDHEN and CDR2 SYDVKM. Losses at the gene ends were 3 bases for V and 3 bases for J; bases not matched to a gene: 5. The CDR3 covers 15 residues. The CDR3 nucleotides are TGTGCCAGCAGTTTCTTGGACAGGGGTTACACTGAAGCTTTCTTT. Encoded protein: CASSFLDRGYTEAFF.

This chain joins TRBV28 and TRBJ2-3; D possibly corresponds to TRBD1 (5 bases). The V gene lost 4 bases and the J gene lost 0 bases, with 14 bases spanning the gap. Germline loops: CDR1 MDHEN, CDR2 SYDVKM. The CDR3 is 16 residues long. CDR3 amino acids: CASSSWGSSSTDTQYF. The CDR3 DNA sequence: TGTGCCAGCAGTTCATGGGGCAGCTCTAGCACAGATACGCAGTATTTT.

This clone was counted only a few times. The chain is built from TRBV6-5 and TRBJ1-3; D gene unclear. CDR1 is MNHEY, CDR2 SVGAGI, per germline. The CDR3 length is 15 residues. Trimming removed 6 bases at V and 0 bases at J, with 12 bases between. CDR3 DNA: TGTGCCAGCAGGACGACCGGGAGCTCTGGAAACACCATATATTTT. Protein product: CASRTTGSSGNTIYF.

The V gene is TRBV18, the J gene TRBJ1-4, with 8 bases lining up with TRBD1. The CDR3 has 16 residues. V was clipped by 2 bases and J by 7 bases; unmatched bases: 9. CDR1 is KGHSH, CDR2 LQKENI, per germline. CDR3 in DNA: TGTGCCAGCTCACCAAACGAGCAGGGGGCGGGTGAAAAACTGTTTTTT. Its translation is CASSPNEQGAGEKLFF.

CDR3 nucleotide sequence: TGTGCCAGCAGCTTACACGGGGAGCTGTTTTTT. Translating gives CASSLHGELFF. This chain links TRBV11-3 with TRBJ2-2; no reliable D call. V lost 2 bases and J lost 7, with 2 bases in between. CDR1 and CDR2 from the germline V gene are SGHNT and YENEEA. The CDR3 runs to 11 residues.

This rearrangement joins TRBV27 to TRBJ2-7; D uncertain. Between the trimmed V and J ends, which lost 3 bases and 4 bases, there was a span of 10 bases. Per germline, CDR1 MNHEY and CDR2 SMNVEV (reference sequence). The CDR3 runs 13 residues. The CDR3 DNA sequence: TGTGCCAGCAGTTTTGCGGATGGTTACGAGCAGTACTTC. This translates into CASSFADGYEQYF.

About this clone itself: Other nucleotide sequences from this sample produce the same CDR3. This chain uses TRBV7-2 with TRBJ2-7; D remains unclear. Trimming removed 0 bases from V and 3 bases from J, with 9 bases in between. CDR1 SGHTA and CDR2 FQGNSA come from the germline V gene. The CDR3 is 14 residues long. CDR3 DNA sequence: TGTGCCAGCAGCTTAGCGCTAACAGTCTACGAGCAGTACTTC. Protein: CASSLALTVYEQYF.

V gene TRBV18 combines with J gene TRBJ1-1; the match to TRBD1 covers 7 bases. V trimming: 6 bases; J trimming: 1 base; junction bases outside the gene matches: 5. CDR1 and CDR2 (germline): KGHSH, LQKENI. The CDR3 consists of 14 residues. The CDR3 nucleotides are TGTGCCAGCTCTGATCAGGGGGGGAACACTGAAGCTTTCTTT. Protein product: CASSDQGGNTEAFF.

V is TRBV10-3 and J is TRBJ1-5, with D possibly being TRBD1 (6 bases). CDR3 length: 14 amino acids. Looked up from germline, CDR1 is ENHRY and CDR2 is SYGVKD. V gave up 3 bases and J gave up 9 bases, with 15 bases separating them. CDR3 DNA: TGTGCCATCAGTGAAGGTCAGGGGCCCGGGCCCCAGCATTTT. Its translation is CAISEGQGPGPQHF.

The chain links TRBV7-2 to TRBJ1-4; the match to TRBD1 covers 7 bases. CDR1 and CDR2 (germline): SGHTA, FQGNSA. The CDR3 has 15 residues. V lost 5 bases and J lost 5; bases outside the gene matches: 8. For the CDR3, the DNA is TGTGCCAGCAGCACCCTGAAGGGGGCGAATGAAAAACTGTTTTTT. Translating gives CASSTLKGANEKLFF.

The chain couples TRBV9 to TRBJ2-5; TRBD1 matches 11 bases. Germline CDR1 is SGDLS and CDR2 is YYNGEE. CDR3 length equals 15 residues. J was trimmed by 2 bases and V by 4 bases; bases with no gene match: 4. CDR3 sequence: CASSPGQGGQETQYF. In DNA, the CDR3 is TGTGCCAGCAGCCCGGGACAGGGGGGGCAAGAGACCCAGTACTTC.

The chain carries TRBV10-1 and TRBJ1-6; weak D call: TRBD1 (6 bases). The germline gives CDR1 WNHNN, CDR2 SYGVQD (reference sequence). The CDR3 is 13 residues long. V lost 4 bases and J 7 bases, leaving 8 bases between the germline ends. The DNA for the CDR3 is TGCGCCAGCAGTGGACAGGAGAATTCACCCCTCCACTTT. This encodes CASSGQENSPLHF.

The chain recombines TRBV5-4 with TRBJ2-2; TRBD1 might be the D (6 bases). V was pared by 4 bases and J by 6 bases, with 22 bases between. CDR3 length: 17 amino acids. Germline CDR1 is SGHNT and CDR2 is YYREEE (reference sequence). The CDR3 loop reads CASSTSSGTRVPGELFF. The CDR3 nucleotides are TGTGCCAGCAGCACGAGCTCCGGGACAAGGGTCCCCGGGGAGCTGTTTTTT.

About this clone: One junction end disagrees with the germline gene, perhaps due to a read error. This sequence joins TRBV28 and TRBJ1-2, with 11 bases lining up with TRBD1. Germline CDR1 reads MDHEN; CDR2 reads SYDVKM. This CDR3 has 15 residues. This chain's CDR3 is CASSWTGGLIYDYTF. The CDR3 DNA reads TGTGCCAGCAGTTGGACAGGGGGCCTAATCTATGACTACACCTTC.

The chain employs TRBV5-8 and TRBJ2-1; D possibly corresponds to TRBD2 (5 bases). Germline values: CDR1 SGHTS, CDR2 YDEGEE. Trimming pared 1 base from V and 0 bases from J, leaving 14 bases between. The CDR3 loop spans 17 amino acids. The CDR3 here is CASSLFRGQASYNEQFF. The CDR3 DNA is TGTGCCAGCAGCTTGTTTCGAGGGCAGGCCTCCTACAATGAGCAGTTCTTC. The variable domain in full, completed from reference TRBV5-8 and TRBJ2-1, reads EAGVTQSPTHLIKTRGQQATLRCSPISGHTSVYWYQQALGLGLQFLLWYDEGEERNRGNFPPRFSGRQFPNYSSELNVNALELEDSALYLCASSLFRGQASYNEQFFGPGTRLTVL.

This clone was seen more than once but under ten times. The chain links TRBV9 to TRBJ2-3; TRBD2 is a possible D gene (5 bases). CDR3 length: 16 amino acids. Germline-derived CDR1 and CDR2 are SGDLS and YYNGEE. V lost 0 bases and J 1 base, leaving 12 bases between the germline ends. The CDR3 nucleotides are TGTGCCAGCAGCGTAGATCTAGCAAGGGGCACAGATACGCAGTATTTT. Translating gives CASSVDLARGTDTQYF.

This clone was recorded only once. The chain couples TRBV5-4 to TRBJ2-1; weak D call: TRBD2 (5 bases). V lost 4 bases to trimming and J lost 3 bases, with 14 bases between them. This CDR3 has 15 amino acids. Germline assignment: CDR1 SGHNT and CDR2 YYREEE (reference sequence). The CDR3 loop is CASSLALANYNEQFF. As DNA, the CDR3 is TGTGCCAGCAGCCTGGCGCTAGCTAACTACAATGAGCAGTTCTTC.

The chain carries TRBV19 and TRBJ2-7, with 8 bases fitting TRBD2. The CDR3 runs to 14 residues. Germline CDR1 LNHDA, CDR2 SQIVND (reference sequence). J lost 4 bases, V lost 4 bases, and 6 bases had no gene match. The CDR3, as DNA: TGTGCCAGTAGTACCAGCGGGAGTCGGTACGAGCAGTACTTC. Translation: CASSTSGSRYEQYF.

This chain connects TRBV30 to TRBJ2-3; 9 bases fit TRBD1. The CDR3 totals 14 residues. Germline values: CDR1 GTSNPN, CDR2 SVGIG (reference sequence). Here the CDR3 reads CVLDRGGSTDTQYF. In DNA form, the CDR3 reads TGTGTCCTTGACAGGGGGGGTAGCACAGATACGCAGTATTTT.

The chain recombines TRBV5-1 with TRBJ2-2; 11 bases fit TRBD2. The germline CDR1 and CDR2 sequences are SGHRS and YFSETQ. V shed 6 bases and J 4 bases; nucleotides not matched to a gene: 5. The CDR3 has 15 residues. CDR3 sequence reads: CASTSGRSGTGELFF. DNA for the CDR3: TGCGCCAGCACTAGCGGGAGGTCCGGCACCGGGGAGCTGTTTTTT.

V gene TRBV10-3 combines with J gene TRBJ1-2; D possibly corresponds to TRBD1 (6 bases). Germline CDR1 ENHRY, CDR2 SYGVKD. V dropped 11 bases and J dropped 4 bases, with 20 bases sitting between them. This CDR3 region has 14 residues. The CDR3 region is CAARPNRDVYGYTF. For the CDR3, the DNA is TGTGCCGCAAGACCTAACAGGGATGTCTATGGCTACACCTTC.